This TCR beta chain was sequenced in a study of cytomegalovirus exposure and HLA in healthy donors. Findings and limits, study-wide: Most likely, a cluster of highly shared sequence variants arose as a sequencing artifact. TCR beta chains numbering 164 were designated cytomegalovirus-associated.

In the PCR, 60 Vbeta and 13 Jbeta primers were used. Repertoires were generated with immunoSEQ multiplex PCR, while TCRdb's copy carries only in-frame clones and drops some. The sample lists around 150,000 clones, approximately 77% occurring once. V lost 7 bases to trimming and J lost 0 bases, with 15 bases between them. CDR1 is SQVTM, CDR2 ANQGSEA, per germline. The CDR3 has 14 amino acids. As concerns this clone: The antigen is undetermined.

The source material was PBMCs. The V and J genes are TRBV29-1 and TRBJ1-1, with D unclear. The receptor was derived from a middle-aged woman in good health and CMV-seronegative. The CDR3 DNA follows: TGCAGCGCCCCAATGGGAGTCATGAACACTGAAGCTTTCTTT. It specifies CSAPMGVMNTEAFF.